Listed below are T cell receptor beta chains from one sample, sequenced in a study of radiotherapy plus CTLA-4 blockade in lung cancer. Data came from immunoSEQ multiplex PCR; TCRdb stores just in-frame clones and leaves some out. The table lists more than 90,000 clones, 88% of them singletons, with 4.5% to 6% in the top ten. The sample in question was peripheral blood, obtained from a patient treated with radiotherapy plus ipilimumab. All receptors derive from a human donor with non-small cell lung cancer that progressed on radiotherapy plus ipilimumab. CDR3s include the opening cysteine and the closing phenylalanine or tryptophan. Fields, in order: D gene, J gene, V gene, clone size, CDR3 protein, CDR3 DNA. A D gene is named only where the DNA matches it firmly. For some rows the clone size is stated as once, few or many, or as a class when expanded; others skip it.

.	TRBJ1-2	TRBV28	.	CASSLIGWGYTF	TGTGCCAGCAGTTTAATAGGGTGGGGCTACACCTTC
TRBD1	TRBJ1-1	TRBV7-9	.	CASSDTGTVMNTEAFF	TGTGCCAGCAGCGACACCGGGACAGTGATGAACACTGAAGCTTTCTTT
.	TRBJ2-3	TRBV2	.	CASSRDRKDTQYF	TGTGCCAGCAGCCGAGACAGAAAGGATACGCAGTATTTT
.	TRBJ2-7	TRBV6-5	few	CASSYLRSPAGEQYF	TGTGCCAGCAGTTACCTTCGGAGTCCCGCTGGAGAGCAGTACTTC
TRBD1	TRBJ2-7	TRBV2	.	CASSEGGQGYDEQYF	TGTGCCAGCAGTGAAGGGGGACAGGGGTACGACGAGCAGTACTTC
.	TRBJ2-1	TRBV9	.	CASSVGGENNEQFF	TGTGCCAGCAGCGTAGGGGGCGAGAACAATGAGCAGTTCTTC
.	TRBJ1-5	TRBV30	.	CAWSVSLEQPQHF	TGTGCCTGGAGTGTATCCCTTGAACAGCCCCAGCATTTT
.	TRBJ1-5	TRBV19	.	CASRDSNQPQHF	TGTGCCAGTAGAGACAGCAATCAGCCCCAGCATTTT
TRBD2	TRBJ2-5	TRBV5-1	.	CASRGTSGSRETQYF	TGCGCCAGCAGAGGGACTAGCGGGAGTCGGGAGACCCAGTACTTC
TRBD1	TRBJ1-1	TRBV5-4	once	CASSRRTGDGSEAFF	TGTGCCAGCAGCCGAAGGACAGGCGACGGTAGTGAAGCTTTCTTT
.	TRBJ1-1	TRBV19	.	CASSIVGGQNTEAFF	TGTGCCAGTAGTATAGTAGGGGGACAGAACACTGAAGCTTTCTTT
TRBD1	TRBJ1-2	TRBV12-5	.	CASGFPNRGSYGYTF	TGTGCTAGTGGTTTTCCTAACAGGGGCAGTTATGGCTACACCTTC
.	TRBJ1-1	TRBV5-1	.	CASSLGHLGNTEAFF	TGCGCCAGCAGCCTTGGCCATCTAGGGAACACTGAAGCTTTCTTT
.	TRBJ1-2	TRBV5-6	.	CASSAGAGIYGYTF	TGTGCCAGCAGCGCTGGCGCGGGAATCTATGGCTACACCTTC
.	TRBJ1-2	TRBV19	.	CASSISEGYTF	TGTGCCAGTAGTATTTCGGAGGGCTACACCTTC
TRBD2	TRBJ2-2	TRBV7-9	.	CASSPSGVNTGELFF	TGTGCCAGCAGCCCAAGCGGGGTGAACACCGGGGAGCTGTTTTTT